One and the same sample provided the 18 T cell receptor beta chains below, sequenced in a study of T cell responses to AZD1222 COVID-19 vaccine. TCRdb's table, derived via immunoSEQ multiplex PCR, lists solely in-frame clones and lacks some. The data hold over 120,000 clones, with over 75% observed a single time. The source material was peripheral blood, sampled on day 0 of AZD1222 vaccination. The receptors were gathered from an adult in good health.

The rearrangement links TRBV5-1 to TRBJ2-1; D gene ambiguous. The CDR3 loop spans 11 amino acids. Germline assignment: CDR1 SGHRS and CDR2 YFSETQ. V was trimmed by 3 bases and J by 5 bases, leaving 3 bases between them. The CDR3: CASSWDNEQFF. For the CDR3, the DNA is TGCGCCAGCAGCTGGGACAATGAGCAGTTCTTC.

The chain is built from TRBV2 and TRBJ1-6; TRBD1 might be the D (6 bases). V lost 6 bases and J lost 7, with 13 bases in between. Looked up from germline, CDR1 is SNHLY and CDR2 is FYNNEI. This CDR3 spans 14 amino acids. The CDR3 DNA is TGTGCCAGCAGGATACAGGGTACAAATTCACCCCTCCACTTT. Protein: CASRIQGTNSPLHF.

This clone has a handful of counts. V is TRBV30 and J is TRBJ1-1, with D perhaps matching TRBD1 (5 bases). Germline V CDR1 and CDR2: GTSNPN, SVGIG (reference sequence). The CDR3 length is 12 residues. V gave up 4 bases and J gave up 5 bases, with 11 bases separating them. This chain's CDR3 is CAWTWGVTEAFF. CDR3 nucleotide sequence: TGTGCCTGGACGTGGGGGGTTACTGAAGCTTTCTTT.

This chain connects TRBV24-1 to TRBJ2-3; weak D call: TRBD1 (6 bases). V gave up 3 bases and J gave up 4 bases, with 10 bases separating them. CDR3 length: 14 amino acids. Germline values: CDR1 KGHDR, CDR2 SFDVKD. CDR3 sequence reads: CATSDPTGSDTQYF. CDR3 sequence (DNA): TGTGCCACCAGTGATCCGACAGGTTCAGATACGCAGTATTTT.

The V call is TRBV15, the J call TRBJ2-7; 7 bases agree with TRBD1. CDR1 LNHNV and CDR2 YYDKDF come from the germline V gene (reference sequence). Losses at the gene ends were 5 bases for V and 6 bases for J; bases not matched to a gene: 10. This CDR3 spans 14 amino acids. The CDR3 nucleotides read TGTGCCACCAGCGGGGACAGATTACCCGGCGAGCAGTACTTC. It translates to CATSGDRLPGEQYF. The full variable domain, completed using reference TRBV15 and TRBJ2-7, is DAMVIQNPRYQVTQFGKPVTLSCSQTLNHNVMYWYQQKSSQAPKLLFHYYDKDFNNEADTPDNFQSRRPNTSFCFLDIRSPGLGDTAMYLCATSGDRLPGEQYFGPGTRLTVT.

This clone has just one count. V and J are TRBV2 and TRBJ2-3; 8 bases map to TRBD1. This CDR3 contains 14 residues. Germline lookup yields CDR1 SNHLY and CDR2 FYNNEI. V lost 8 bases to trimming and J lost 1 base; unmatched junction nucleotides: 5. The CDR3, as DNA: TGTGCCAGCGCCGGGGACAGGCGCACAGATACGCAGTATTTT. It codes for CASAGDRRTDTQYF. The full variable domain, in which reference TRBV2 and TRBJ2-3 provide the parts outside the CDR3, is EPEVTQTPSHQVTQMGQEVILRCVPISNHLYFYWYRQILGQKVEFLVSFYNNEISEKSEIFDDQFSVERPDGSNFTLKIRSTKLEDSAMYFCASAGDRRTDTQYFGPGTRLTVL.

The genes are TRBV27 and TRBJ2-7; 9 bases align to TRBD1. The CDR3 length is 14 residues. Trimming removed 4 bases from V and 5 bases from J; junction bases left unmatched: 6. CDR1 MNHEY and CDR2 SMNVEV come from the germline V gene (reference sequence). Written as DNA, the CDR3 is TGTGCCAGCAGTTGGGACAGGGAAGGCCACGAGCAGTACTTC. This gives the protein CASSWDREGHEQYF.

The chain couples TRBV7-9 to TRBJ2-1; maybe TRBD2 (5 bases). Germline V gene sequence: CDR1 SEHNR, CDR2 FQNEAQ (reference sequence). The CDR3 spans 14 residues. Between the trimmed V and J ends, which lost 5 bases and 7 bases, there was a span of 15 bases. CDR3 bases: TGTGCCAGCAGCCGTGAGGGCTCGAGGAATGAGCAGTTCTTC. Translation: CASSREGSRNEQFF.

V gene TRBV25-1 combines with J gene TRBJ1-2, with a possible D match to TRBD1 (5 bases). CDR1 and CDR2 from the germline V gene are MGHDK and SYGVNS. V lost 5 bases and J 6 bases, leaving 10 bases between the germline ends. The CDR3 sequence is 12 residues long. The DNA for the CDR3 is TGTGCCAGCAGTACAGGCCTCGATGGCTACACCTTC. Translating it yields CASSTGLDGYTF.

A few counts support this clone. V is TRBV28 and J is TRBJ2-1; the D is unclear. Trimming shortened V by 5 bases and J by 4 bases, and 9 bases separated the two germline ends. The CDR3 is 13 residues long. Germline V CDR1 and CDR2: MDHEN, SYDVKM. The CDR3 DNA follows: TGTGCCAGCAGTCCCCGACGGTACAATGAGCAGTTCTTC. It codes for CASSPRRYNEQFF.

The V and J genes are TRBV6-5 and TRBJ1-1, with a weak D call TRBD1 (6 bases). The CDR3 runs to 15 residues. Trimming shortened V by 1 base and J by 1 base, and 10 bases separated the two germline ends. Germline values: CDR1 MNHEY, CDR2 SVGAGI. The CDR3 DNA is TGTGCCAGCAGTTACTTGACAGGTGGGAACACTGAAGCTTTCTTT. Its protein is CASSYLTGGNTEAFF.

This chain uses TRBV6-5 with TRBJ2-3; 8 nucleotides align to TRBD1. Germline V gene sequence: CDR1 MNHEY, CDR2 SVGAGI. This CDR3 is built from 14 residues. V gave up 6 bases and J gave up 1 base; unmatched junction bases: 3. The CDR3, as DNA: TGTGCCAGCAGGCAGGGGGCGGGCACAGATACGCAGTATTTT. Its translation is CASRQGAGTDTQYF.

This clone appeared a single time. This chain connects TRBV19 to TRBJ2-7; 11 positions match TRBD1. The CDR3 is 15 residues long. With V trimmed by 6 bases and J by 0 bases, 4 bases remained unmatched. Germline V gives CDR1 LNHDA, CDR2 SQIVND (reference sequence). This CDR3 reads CASRSGTGGSYEQYF. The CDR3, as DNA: TGTGCCAGTAGATCCGGGACAGGGGGCTCCTACGAGCAGTACTTC.

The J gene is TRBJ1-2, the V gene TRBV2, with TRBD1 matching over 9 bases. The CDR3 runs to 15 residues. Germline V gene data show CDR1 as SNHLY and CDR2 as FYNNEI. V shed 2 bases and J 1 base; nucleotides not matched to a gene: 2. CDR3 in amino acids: CASSEPGQGNYGYTF. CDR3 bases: TGTGCCAGCAGTGAACCGGGACAGGGTAACTATGGCTACACCTTC.

The CDR3: CASSQFQGGLPFF. The CDR3 DNA reads as TGTGCCAGCAGCCAATTTCAGGGGGGCCTTCCGTTCTTC. The V call is TRBV3-1 (or the pseudogene TRBV3-2), the J call TRBJ2-1; perhaps TRBD1 as D (7 bases). Germline lookup yields CDR1 LGHDT and CDR2 YNNKEL (reference sequence). The ends were cut back, 2 bases at V and 15 bases at J, with 17 bases in the middle. This CDR3 comprises 13 residues.

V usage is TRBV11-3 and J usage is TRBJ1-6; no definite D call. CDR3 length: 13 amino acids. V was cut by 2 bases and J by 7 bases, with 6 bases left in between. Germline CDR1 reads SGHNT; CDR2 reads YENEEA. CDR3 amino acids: CASSLSANSPLHF. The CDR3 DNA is TGTGCCAGCAGCTTAAGTGCAAATTCACCCCTCCACTTT.

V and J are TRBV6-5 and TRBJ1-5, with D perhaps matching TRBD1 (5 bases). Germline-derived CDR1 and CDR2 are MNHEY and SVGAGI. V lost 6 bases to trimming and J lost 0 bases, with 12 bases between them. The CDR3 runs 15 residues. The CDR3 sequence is CASRYGGNSNQPQHF. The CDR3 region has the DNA TGTGCCAGCAGATATGGGGGGAATAGCAATCAGCCCCAGCATTTT.

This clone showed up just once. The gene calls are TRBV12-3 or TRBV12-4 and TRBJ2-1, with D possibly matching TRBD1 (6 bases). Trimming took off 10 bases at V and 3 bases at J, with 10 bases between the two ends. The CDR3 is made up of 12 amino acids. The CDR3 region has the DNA TGTGCCACTCGGACAGTCTACAATGAGCAGTTCTTC. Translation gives CATRTVYNEQFF.